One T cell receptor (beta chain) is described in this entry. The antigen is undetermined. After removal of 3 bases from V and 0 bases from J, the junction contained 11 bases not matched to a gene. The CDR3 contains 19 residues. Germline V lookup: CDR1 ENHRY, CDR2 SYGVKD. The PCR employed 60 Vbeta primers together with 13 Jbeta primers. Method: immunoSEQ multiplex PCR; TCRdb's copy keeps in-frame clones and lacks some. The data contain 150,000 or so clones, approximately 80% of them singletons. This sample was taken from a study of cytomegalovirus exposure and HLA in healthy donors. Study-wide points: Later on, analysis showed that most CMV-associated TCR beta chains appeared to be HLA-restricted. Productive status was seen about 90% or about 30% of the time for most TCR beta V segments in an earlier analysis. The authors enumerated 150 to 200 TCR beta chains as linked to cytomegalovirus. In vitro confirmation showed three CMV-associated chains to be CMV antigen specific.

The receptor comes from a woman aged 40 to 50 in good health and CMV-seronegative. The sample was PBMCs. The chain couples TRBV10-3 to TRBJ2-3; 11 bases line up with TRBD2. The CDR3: CAISDGRGSGRASTDTQYF. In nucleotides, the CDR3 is TGTGCCATCAGTGACGGGAGGGGTAGCGGGAGGGCTAGCACAGATACGCAGTATTTT.